This T cell receptor beta chain comes out of a study of Ad26.COV2.S vaccination and SARS-CoV-2 variants. Treatment denoted: around 19 received Ad26.COV2.S at low or high dose, single or two shots; roughly five received placebo; per-sample allocation not given. Sampling was performed 63 days after the first vaccine or placebo injection. The J segment lost 1 base and the V segment lost 4 bases, leaving 10 bases of the junction unmatched. CDR3 length equals 16 residues. CDR1 is SNHLY, CDR2 FYNNEI, per germline. This clone was recorded once. Method: immunoSEQ multiplex PCR; TCRdb's copy keeps in-frame clones and lacks some. The sample has about 350,000 clones, 85% to 90% seen once.

The V call is TRBV2, the J call TRBJ2-7; 7 positions agree with TRBD2. The specimen comprised peripheral blood, sampled in a trial of Ad26.COV2.S vaccine versus placebo. The TCR originated in a person aged 18-60 years who received the Ad26.COV2.S COVID-19 vaccine or a placebo. The CDR3 loop reads CASSVGLAENSYEQYF. The DNA for the CDR3 is TGTGCCAGCAGTGTTGGGCTAGCGGAAAATTCCTACGAGCAGTACTTC.